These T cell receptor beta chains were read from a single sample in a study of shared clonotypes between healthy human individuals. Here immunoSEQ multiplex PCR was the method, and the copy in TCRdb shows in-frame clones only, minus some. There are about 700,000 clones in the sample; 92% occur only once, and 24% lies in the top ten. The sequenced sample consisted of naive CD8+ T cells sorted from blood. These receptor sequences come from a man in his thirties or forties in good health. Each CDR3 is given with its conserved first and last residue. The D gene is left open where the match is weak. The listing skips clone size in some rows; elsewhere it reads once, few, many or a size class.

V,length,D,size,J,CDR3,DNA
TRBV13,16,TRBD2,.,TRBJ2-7,CASSYVRGSVSYEQYF,TGTGCCAGCAGCTATGTACGCGGGAGTGTCTCCTACGAGCAGTACTTC
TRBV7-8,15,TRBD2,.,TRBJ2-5,CASSLSLAGEETQYF,TGTGCCAGCAGCTTAAGCCTAGCGGGAGAAGAGACCCAGTACTTC
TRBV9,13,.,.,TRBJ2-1,CASSGEVGNEQFF,TGTGCCAGCTCTGGTGAGGTTGGCAATGAGCAGTTCTTC
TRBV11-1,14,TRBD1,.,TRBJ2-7,CASSGRDRSNEQYF,TGTGCCAGCAGCGGCCGGGACAGGTCGAACGAGCAGTACTTC
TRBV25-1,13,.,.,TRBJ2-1,CASSDYGYNEQFF,TGTGCCAGCAGTGACTATGGCTACAATGAGCAGTTCTTC
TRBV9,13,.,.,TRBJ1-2,CASSVADTYGYTF,TGTGCCAGCAGCGTAGCGGACACCTATGGCTACACCTTC
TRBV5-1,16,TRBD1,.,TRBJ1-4,CASSLAKPGQHEKLFF,TGCGCCAGCAGCTTGGCCAAGCCGGGACAGCATGAAAAACTGTTTTTT
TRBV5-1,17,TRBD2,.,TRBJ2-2,CASSFEGLATNIGELFF,TGCGCCAGCAGCTTCGAGGGACTAGCGACGAACATCGGGGAGCTGTTTTTT
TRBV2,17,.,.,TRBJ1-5,CASSEAQGYGSNQPQHF,TGTGCCAGCAGTGAAGCGCAGGGGTACGGTAGCAATCAGCCCCAGCATTTT
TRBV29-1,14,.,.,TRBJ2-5,CSVEDRGGLETQYF,TGCAGCGTTGAAGATCGTGGGGGGCTGGAGACCCAGTACTTC
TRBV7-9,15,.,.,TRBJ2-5,CASSSPGRLQETQYF,TGTGCCAGCAGCTCGCCGGGACGCTTACAAGAGACCCAGTACTTC
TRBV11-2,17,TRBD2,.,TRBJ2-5,CASSLDGLAGGKETQYF,TGTGCCAGCAGCTTAGATGGGCTAGCGGGAGGCAAAGAGACCCAGTACTTC
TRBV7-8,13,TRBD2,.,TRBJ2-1,CASSGIRMDEQFF,TGTGCCTCAAGCGGGATAAGAATGGATGAGCAGTTCTTC
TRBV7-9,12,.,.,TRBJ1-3,CASSPIENTIYF,TGTGCCAGCAGTCCTATCGAAAACACCATATATTTT
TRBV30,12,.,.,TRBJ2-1,CAWTPQTNEQFF,TGTGCCTGGACACCTCAGACCAATGAGCAGTTCTTC
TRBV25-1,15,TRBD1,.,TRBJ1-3,CASADRGFTGNTIYF,TGTGCCAGCGCAGACAGGGGTTTTACTGGAAACACCATATATTTT
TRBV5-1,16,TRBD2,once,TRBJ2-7,CASSSSTSGGPDEQYF,TGCGCCAGCAGCTCCTCGACTAGCGGGGGTCCTGACGAGCAGTACTTC
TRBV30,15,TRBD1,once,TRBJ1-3,CAWSVRGTEGNTIYF,TGTGCCTGGAGTGTACGGGGGACAGAGGGAAACACCATATATTTT
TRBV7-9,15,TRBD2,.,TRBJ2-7,CASSLGLAGYYEQYF,TGTGCCAGCAGCCTTGGACTAGCGGGTTACTACGAGCAGTACTTC
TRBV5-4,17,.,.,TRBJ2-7,CASSPWGLGGASYEQYF,TGTGCCAGCAGCCCCTGGGGTTTGGGGGGAGCCTCCTACGAGCAGTACTTC
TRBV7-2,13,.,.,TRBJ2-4,CASRDEKGHIQYF,TGTGCCAGCAGGGACGAGAAAGGGCACATTCAGTACTTC
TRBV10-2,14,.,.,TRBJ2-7,CASFTFGMTYEQYF,TGCGCCAGCTTCACCTTTGGTATGACCTACGAGCAGTACTTC
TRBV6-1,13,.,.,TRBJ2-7,CASSETGSYEQYF,TGTGCCAGCAGTGAAACGGGCTCCTACGAGCAGTACTTC
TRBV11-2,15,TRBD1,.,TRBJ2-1,CASSLGQSSYNEQFF,TGTGCCAGCAGCTTGGGACAGAGCTCCTACAATGAGCAGTTCTTC
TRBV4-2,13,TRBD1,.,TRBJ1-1,CASSLTGYTEAFF,TGTGCCAGCAGCTTGACAGGGTACACTGAAGCTTTCTTT
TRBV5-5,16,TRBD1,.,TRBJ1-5,CASSHYRGQSNQPQHF,TGTGCCAGCAGCCACTACCGGGGACAGAGCAATCAGCCCCAGCATTTT
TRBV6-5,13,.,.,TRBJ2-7,CANAKPPLGEQYF,TGTGCCAACGCAAAGCCGCCCCTAGGCGAGCAGTACTTC
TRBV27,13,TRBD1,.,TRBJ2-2,CASRLTGAGELFF,TGTGCCAGCAGACTGACAGGGGCCGGGGAGCTGTTTTTT
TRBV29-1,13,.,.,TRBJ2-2,CSVEVANTGELFF,TGCAGCGTTGAGGTGGCGAACACCGGGGAGCTGTTTTTT
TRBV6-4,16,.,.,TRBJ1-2,CASSETPQTSNYGYTF,TGTGCCAGCAGTGAAACACCACAGACTTCTAACTATGGCTACACCTTC
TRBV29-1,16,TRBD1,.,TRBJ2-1,CSVIGLNRGAYNEQFF,TGCAGCGTTATCGGGCTCAACAGGGGGGCTTACAATGAGCAGTTCTTC
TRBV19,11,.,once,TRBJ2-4,CASSIAGGQYF,TGTGCCAGTAGTATTGCAGGAGGTCAGTACTTC
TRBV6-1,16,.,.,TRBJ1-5,CASSELIGRSNQPQHF,TGTGCCAGCAGTGAGCTAATAGGACGGAGCAATCAGCCCCAGCATTTT
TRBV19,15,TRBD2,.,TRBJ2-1,CASSILLAGANEQFF,TGTGCCAGTAGTATTCTACTAGCGGGAGCCAATGAGCAGTTCTTC
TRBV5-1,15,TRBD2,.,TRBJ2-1,CASSYLAGSVDEQFF,TGCGCCAGCAGCTACCTAGCGGGATCAGTGGATGAGCAGTTCTTC
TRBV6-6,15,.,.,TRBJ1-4,CASRPTGQVNEKLFF,TGTGCCAGCAGACCTACGGGACAAGTTAATGAAAAACTGTTTTTT
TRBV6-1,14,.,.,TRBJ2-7,CASSLSGASYEQYF,TGTGCCAGCAGCCTATCGGGAGCATCCTACGAGCAGTACTTC
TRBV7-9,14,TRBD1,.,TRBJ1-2,CASSQSGTAWGYTF,TGTGCCAGCAGCCAATCGGGGACAGCCTGGGGCTACACCTTC
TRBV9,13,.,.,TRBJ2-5,CASSLTPSETQYF,TGTGCCAGCAGCCTTACCCCCTCAGAGACCCAGTACTTC
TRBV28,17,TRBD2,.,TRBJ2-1,CASSFRLAGVLGNEQFF,TGTGCCAGCAGTTTTCGTCTAGCGGGAGTTTTAGGCAATGAGCAGTTCTTC
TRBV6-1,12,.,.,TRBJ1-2,CASIGYRTGYTF,TGTGCCAGCATCGGTTACCGGACGGGCTACACCTTC
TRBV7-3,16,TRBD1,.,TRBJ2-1,CASSLIGTGGNNEQFF,TGTGCCAGCAGCTTAATAGGGACAGGGGGAAACAATGAGCAGTTCTTC
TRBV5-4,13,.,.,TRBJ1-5,CASSLSVNQPQHF,TGTGCCAGCAGCTTGTCCGTAAATCAGCCCCAGCATTTT